This T cell receptor (beta chain) was documented in a study of cytomegalovirus exposure and HLA in healthy donors. To note about this clone: What it recognizes is unknown. Other nucleotide sequences in the sample specify the same CDR3.

Study-level points and caveats: Specific recognition of CMV antigens was confirmed in vitro for a few chains (all CMV-associated). According to a later analysis, TCR clusters from the first cohort tended to co-occur in the 120 or so validation repertoires.

Some clones are missing from TCRdb's copy, which holds only in-frame ones; the method was immunoSEQ multiplex PCR. There are 150,000 to 170,000 clones in the sample; 70% to 90% occur only once, and around 24% lies in the top ten. CDR1 is SGHTA and CDR2 is FQGNSA in the germline V gene. V lost 3 bases, J lost 7 bases, and 9 bases lay in between. The CDR3 has 12 residues. The sequenced sample consisted of PBMCs. The clonotype comes from a man between 18 and 35 years old in good health and CMV-seropositive. V is TRBV7-2 and J is TRBJ1-2; D perhaps matches TRBD1 (6 bases). The CDR3 nucleotides are TGTGCCAGCAGCTTGGGGGCGGGTGGCTACACCTTC. It codes for CASSLGAGGYTF.